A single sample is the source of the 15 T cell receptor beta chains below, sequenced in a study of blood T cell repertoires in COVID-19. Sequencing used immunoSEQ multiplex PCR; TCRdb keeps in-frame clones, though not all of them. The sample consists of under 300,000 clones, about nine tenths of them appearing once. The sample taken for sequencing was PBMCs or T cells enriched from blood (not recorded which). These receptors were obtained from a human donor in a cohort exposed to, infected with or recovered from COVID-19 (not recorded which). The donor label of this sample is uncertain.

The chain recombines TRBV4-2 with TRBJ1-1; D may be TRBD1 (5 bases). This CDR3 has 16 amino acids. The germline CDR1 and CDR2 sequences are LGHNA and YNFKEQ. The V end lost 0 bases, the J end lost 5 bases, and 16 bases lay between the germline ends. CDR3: CASSQELAGVKTEAFF. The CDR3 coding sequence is TGTGCCAGCAGCCAAGAGCTGGCGGGGGTCAAAACTGAAGCTTTCTTT.

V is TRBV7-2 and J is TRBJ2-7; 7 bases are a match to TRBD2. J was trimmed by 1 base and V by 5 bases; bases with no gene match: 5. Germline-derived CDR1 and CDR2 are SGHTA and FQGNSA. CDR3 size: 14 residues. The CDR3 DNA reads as TGTGCCAGCAGCCGTTTCGGGGGGTCCTACGAGCAGTACTTC. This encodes CASSRFGGSYEQYF. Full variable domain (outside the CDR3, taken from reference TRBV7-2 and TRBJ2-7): GAGVSQSPSNKVTEKGKDVELRCDPISGHTALYWYRQSLGQGLEFLIYFQGNSAPDKSGLPSDRFSAERTGGSVSTLTIQRTQQEDSAVYLCASSRFGGSYEQYFGPGTRLTVT.

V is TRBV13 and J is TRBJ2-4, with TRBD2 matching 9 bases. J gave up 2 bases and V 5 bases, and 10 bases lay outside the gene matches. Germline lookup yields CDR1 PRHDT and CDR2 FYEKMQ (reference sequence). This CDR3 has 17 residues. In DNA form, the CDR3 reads TGTGCCAGCAGCGTAACCGCGCGGGGGGGCTCCAAAAACATTCAGTACTTC. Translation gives CASSVTARGGSKNIQYF. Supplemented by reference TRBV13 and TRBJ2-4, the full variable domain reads AAGVIQSPRHLIKEKRETATLKCYPIPRHDTVYWYQQGPGQDPQFLISFYEKMQSDKGSIPDRFSAQQFSDYHSELNMSSLELGDSALYFCASSVTARGGSKNIQYFGAGTRLSVL.

As DNA, the CDR3 is TGTGCCAGCAGACTGTCTGGAAACACCATATATTTT. Protein sequence: CASRLSGNTIYF. V gene TRBV13 combines with J gene TRBJ1-3; no definite D call. The CDR3 sequence is 12 residues long. V was pared by 6 bases and J by 1 base, with 4 bases between. Per the germline V gene, CDR1 is PRHDT and CDR2 is FYEKMQ (reference sequence). Full variable domain (remainder filled in from reference TRBV13 and TRBJ1-3): AAGVIQSPRHLIKEKRETATLKCYPIPRHDTVYWYQQGPGQDPQFLISFYEKMQSDKGSIPDRFSAQQFSDYHSELNMSSLELGDSALYFCASRLSGNTIYFGEGSWLTVV.

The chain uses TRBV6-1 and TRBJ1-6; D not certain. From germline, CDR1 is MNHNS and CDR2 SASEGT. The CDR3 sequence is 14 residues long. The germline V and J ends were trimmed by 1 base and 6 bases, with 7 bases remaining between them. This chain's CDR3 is CASSEVFRNSPLHF. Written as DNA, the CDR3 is TGTGCCAGCAGTGAAGTCTTCCGTAATTCACCCCTCCACTTT.

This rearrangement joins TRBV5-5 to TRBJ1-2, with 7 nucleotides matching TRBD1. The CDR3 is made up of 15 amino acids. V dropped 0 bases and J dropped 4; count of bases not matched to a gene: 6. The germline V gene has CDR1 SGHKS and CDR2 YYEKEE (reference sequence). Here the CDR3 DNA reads TGTGCCAGCAGCTTGGGTCGACAGGGTCTCTATGGCTACACCTTC. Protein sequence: CASSLGRQGLYGYTF. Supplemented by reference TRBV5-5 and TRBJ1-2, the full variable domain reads DAGVTQSPTHLIKTRGQQVTLRCSPISGHKSVSWYQQVLGQGPQFIFQYYEKEERGRGNFPDRFSARQFPNYSSELNVNALLLGDSALYLCASSLGRQGLYGYTFGSGTRLTVV.

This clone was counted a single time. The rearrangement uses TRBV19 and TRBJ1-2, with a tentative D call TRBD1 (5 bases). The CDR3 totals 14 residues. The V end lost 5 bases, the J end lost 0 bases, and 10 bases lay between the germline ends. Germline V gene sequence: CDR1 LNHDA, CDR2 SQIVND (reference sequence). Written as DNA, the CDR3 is TGTGCCAGTAGTGGGGCCAGGGCTAACTATGGCTACACCTTC. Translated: CASSGARANYGYTF.

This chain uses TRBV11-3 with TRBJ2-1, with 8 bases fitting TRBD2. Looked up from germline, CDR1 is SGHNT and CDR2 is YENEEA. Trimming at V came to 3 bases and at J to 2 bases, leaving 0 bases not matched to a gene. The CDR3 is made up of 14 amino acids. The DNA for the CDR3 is TGTGCCAGCAGCTTTAGCGGGGCCTACAATGAGCAGTTCTTC. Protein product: CASSFSGAYNEQFF.

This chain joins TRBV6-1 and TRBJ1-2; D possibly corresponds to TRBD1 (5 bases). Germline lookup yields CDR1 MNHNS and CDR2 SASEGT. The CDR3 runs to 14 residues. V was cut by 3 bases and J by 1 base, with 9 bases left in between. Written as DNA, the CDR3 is TGTGCCAGCAGTGATCCAGGGATTAACTATGGCTACACCTTC. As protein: CASSDPGINYGYTF.

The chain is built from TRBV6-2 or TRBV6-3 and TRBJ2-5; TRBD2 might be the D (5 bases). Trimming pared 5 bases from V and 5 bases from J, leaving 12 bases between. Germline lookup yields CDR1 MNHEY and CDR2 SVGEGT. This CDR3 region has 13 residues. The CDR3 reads CASSDGVGETQYF. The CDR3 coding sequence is TGTGCCAGCAGTGACGGGGTGGGGGAGACCCAGTACTTC.

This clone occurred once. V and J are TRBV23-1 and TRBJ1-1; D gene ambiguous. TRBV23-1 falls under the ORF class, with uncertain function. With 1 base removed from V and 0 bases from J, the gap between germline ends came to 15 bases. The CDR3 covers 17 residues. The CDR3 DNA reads TGCGCCAGCAGTCAATGGGCGGGGTTTGGGGTGAACACTGAAGCTTTCTTT. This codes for CASSQWAGFGVNTEAFF.

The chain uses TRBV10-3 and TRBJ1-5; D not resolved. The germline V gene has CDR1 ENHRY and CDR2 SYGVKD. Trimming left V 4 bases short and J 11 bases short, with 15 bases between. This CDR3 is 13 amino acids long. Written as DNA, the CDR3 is TGTGCCATCAGTGGTGACGGGGAGGGAGCCCAGCATTTT. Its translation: CAISGDGEGAQHF.

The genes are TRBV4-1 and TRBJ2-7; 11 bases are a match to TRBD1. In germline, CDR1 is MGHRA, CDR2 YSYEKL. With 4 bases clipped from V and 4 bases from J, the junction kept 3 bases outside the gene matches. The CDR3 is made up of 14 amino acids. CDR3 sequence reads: CASSPDRGQYEQYF. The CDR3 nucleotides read TGCGCCAGCAGCCCGGACAGGGGGCAATACGAGCAGTACTTC.

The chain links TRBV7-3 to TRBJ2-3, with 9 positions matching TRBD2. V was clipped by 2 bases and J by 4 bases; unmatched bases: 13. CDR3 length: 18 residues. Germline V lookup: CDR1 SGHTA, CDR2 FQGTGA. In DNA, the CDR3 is TGTGCCAGCAGCTTAGAAGCTTACCGCGGGGGGGCCCCAGATACGCAGTATTTT. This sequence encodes CASSLEAYRGGAPDTQYF.

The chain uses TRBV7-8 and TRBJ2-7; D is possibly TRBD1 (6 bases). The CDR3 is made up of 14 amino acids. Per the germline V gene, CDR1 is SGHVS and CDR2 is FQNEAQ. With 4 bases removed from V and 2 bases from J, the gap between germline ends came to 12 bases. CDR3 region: CASSSGESPYEQYF. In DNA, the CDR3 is TGTGCCAGCAGCTCAGGGGAATCGCCCTACGAGCAGTACTTC. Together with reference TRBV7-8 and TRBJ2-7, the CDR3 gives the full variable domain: GAGVSQSPRYKVAKRGQDVALRCDPISGHVSLFWYQQALGQGPEFLTYFQNEAQLDKSGLPSDRFFAERPEGSVSTLKIQRTQQEDSAVYLCASSSGESPYEQYFGPGTRLTVT.